This section outlines one T cell receptor (beta chain) sequence together with its context. Assay used: immunoSEQ multiplex PCR; TCRdb lists only in-frame clones, some missing. Counted here are around 120,000 clones, 85% to 95% occurring once; the ten biggest clones make up 1.5% to 2%. This record belongs to a study of control samples from healthy donors and cancer patients. This CDR3 has 16 residues. The sample consisted of PBMCs. The source is a man aged 45 to 65 with head and neck cancer. The chain uses TRBV21-1 and TRBJ2-7; the listed D gene, TRBD2, was not tested against the DNA. TRBV21-1 is noted as a pseudogene. As DNA, the CDR3 is TGTGCCAGCAGCAAAGCGCGGGCCCCCCGGATGATCGAGCAGTACTTC. Amino acid sequence: CASSKARAPRMIEQYF.